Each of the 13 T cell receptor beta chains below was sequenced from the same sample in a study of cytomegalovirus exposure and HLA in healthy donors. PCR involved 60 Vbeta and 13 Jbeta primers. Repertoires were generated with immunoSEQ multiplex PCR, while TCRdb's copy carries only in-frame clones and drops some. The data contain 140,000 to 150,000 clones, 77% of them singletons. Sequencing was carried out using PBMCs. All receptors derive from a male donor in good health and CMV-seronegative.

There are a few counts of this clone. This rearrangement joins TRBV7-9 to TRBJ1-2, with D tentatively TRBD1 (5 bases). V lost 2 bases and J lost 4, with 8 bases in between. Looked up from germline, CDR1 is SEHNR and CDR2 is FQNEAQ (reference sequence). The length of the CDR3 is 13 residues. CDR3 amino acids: CASSLSQGYGYTF. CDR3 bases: TGTGCCAGCAGCTTATCCCAGGGCTATGGCTACACCTTC.

CDR3 DNA sequence: TGTGCCAGCAGCTTGAAATTCGGCGGGGAGCTGTTTTTT. It specifies CASSLKFGGELFF. The genes are TRBV7-2 and TRBJ2-2; no clear D gene. Germline-derived CDR1 and CDR2 are SGHTA and FQGNSA. The V end lost 3 bases, the J end lost 7 bases, and 9 bases lay between the germline ends. CDR3 length equals 13 residues.

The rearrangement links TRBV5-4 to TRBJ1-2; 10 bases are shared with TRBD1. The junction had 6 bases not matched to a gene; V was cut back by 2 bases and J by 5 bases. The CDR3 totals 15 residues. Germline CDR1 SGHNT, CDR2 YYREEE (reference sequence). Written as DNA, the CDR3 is TGTGCCAGCAGCTTTATTGACAGGGGGCGGTATGGCTACACCTTC. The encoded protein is CASSFIDRGRYGYTF.

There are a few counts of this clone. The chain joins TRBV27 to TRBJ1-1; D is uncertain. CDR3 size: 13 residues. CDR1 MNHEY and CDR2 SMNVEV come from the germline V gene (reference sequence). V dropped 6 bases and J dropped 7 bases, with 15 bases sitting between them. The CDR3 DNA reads TGTGCCAGCAGACTCTACGGTGGTAGTGAAGCTTTCTTT. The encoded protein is CASRLYGGSEAFF.

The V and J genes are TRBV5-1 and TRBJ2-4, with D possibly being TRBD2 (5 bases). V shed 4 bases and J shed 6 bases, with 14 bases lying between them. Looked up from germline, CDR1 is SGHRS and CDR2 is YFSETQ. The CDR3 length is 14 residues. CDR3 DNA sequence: TGCGCCAGCAGCCTATCCGGGATGGGAAACATTCAGTACTTC. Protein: CASSLSGMGNIQYF.

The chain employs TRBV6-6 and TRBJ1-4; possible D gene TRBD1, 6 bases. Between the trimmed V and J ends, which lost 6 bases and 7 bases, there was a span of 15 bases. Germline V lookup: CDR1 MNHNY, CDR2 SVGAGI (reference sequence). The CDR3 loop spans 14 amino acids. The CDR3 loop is CASRGTGSGEKLFF. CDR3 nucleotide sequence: TGTGCCAGCAGAGGAACAGGGTCGGGTGAAAAACTGTTTTTT.

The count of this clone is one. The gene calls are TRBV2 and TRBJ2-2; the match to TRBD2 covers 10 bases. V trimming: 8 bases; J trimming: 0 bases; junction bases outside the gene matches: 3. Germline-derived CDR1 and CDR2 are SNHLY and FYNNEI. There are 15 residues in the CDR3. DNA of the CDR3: TGTGCCAGCGGAACTAGCGGGGCGAACACCGGGGAGCTGTTTTTT. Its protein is CASGTSGANTGELFF. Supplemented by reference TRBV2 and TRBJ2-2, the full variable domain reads EPEVTQTPSHQVTQMGQEVILRCVPISNHLYFYWYRQILGQKVEFLVSFYNNEISEKSEIFDDQFSVERPDGSNFTLKIRSTKLEDSAMYFCASGTSGANTGELFFGEGSRLTVL.

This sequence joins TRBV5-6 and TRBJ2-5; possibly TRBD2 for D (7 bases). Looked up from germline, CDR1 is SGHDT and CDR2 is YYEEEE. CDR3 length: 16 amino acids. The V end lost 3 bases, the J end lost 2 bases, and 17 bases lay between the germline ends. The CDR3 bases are TGTGCCAGCAGCTCTTGGGCGGGGGCCCGACAAGAGACCCAGTACTTC. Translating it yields CASSSWAGARQETQYF. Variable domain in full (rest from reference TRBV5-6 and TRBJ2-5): DAGVTQSPTHLIKTRGQQVTLRCSPKSGHDTVSWYQQALGQGPQFIFQYYEEEERQRGNFPDRFSGHQFPNYSSELNVNALLLGDSALYLCASSSWAGARQETQYFGPGTRLLVL.

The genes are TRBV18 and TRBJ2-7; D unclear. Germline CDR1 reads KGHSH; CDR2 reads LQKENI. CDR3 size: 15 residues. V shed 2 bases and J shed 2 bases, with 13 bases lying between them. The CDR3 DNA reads TGTGCCAGCTCACCAGGCAGCAACTACGCCTACGAGCAGTACTTC. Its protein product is CASSPGSNYAYEQYF.

The CDR3 protein is CASSPDIANTEAFF. The CDR3 DNA is TGTGCCAGCTCACCGGACATAGCGAACACTGAAGCTTTCTTT. The rearrangement joins TRBV18 to TRBJ1-1; possible D gene TRBD1, 5 bases. From germline, CDR1 is KGHSH and CDR2 LQKENI. V lost 3 bases and J lost 1, with 9 bases in between. The CDR3 contains 14 residues.

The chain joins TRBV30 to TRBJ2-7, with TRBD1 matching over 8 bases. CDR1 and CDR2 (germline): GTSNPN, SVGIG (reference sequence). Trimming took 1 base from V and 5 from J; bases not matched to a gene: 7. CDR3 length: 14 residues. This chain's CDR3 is CAWSAWTGWHEQYF. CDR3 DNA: TGTGCCTGGAGTGCCTGGACAGGGTGGCACGAGCAGTACTTC.

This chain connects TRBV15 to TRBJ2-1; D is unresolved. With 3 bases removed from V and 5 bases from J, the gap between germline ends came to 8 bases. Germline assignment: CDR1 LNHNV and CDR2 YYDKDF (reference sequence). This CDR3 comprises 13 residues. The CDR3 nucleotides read TGTGCCACCAGCAGTGAGCGAGACAATGAGCAGTTCTTC. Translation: CATSSERDNEQFF.

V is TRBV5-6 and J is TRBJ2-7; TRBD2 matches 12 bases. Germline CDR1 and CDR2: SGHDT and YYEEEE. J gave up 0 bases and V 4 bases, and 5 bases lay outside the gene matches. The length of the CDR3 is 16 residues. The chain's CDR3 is CASSPWTSGASYEQYF. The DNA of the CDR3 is TGTGCCAGCAGCCCCTGGACTAGCGGGGCCTCCTACGAGCAGTACTTC. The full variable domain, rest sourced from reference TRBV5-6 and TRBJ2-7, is DAGVTQSPTHLIKTRGQQVTLRCSPKSGHDTVSWYQQALGQGPQFIFQYYEEEERQRGNFPDRFSGHQFPNYSSELNVNALLLGDSALYLCASSPWTSGASYEQYFGPGTRLTVT.